The 10 T cell receptor beta chains reported below all come from one sample, sequenced in a study of T cell clones after liver transplantation. Clones were read by immunoSEQ multiplex PCR, and TCRdb kept only the in-frame ones, dropping some. The sample lists tens of thousands of clones; more than 85% were seen once. This sample comprised CD4+ T cells from blood, obtained nearly 26 months after liver transplant. These receptors all come from a human patient who received a liver transplant. Some T cells may be the graft donor's.

The rearrangement uses TRBV5-1 and TRBJ2-7; perhaps TRBD1 as D (5 bases). V was cut by 0 bases and J by 0 bases, with 16 bases left in between. The CDR3 spans 17 residues. Germline V gives CDR1 SGHRS, CDR2 YFSETQ. In DNA, the CDR3 is TGCGCCAGCAGCTTGGGCCTTCTGGACACCTTCTCCTACGAGCAGTACTTC. Translating it yields CASSLGLLDTFSYEQYF. The full variable domain, its missing parts supplied by reference TRBV5-1 and TRBJ2-7, is KAGVTQTPRYLIKTRGQQVTLSCSPISGHRSVSWYQQTPGQGLQFLFEYFSETQRNKGNFPGRFSGRQFSNSRSEMNVSTLELGDSALYLCASSLGLLDTFSYEQYFGPGTRLTVT.

Only one count was recorded for this clone. This chain joins TRBV7-3 and TRBJ2-3; D could derive from TRBD1 or TRBD2 (6 bases each). The CDR3 is 14 residues long. The V end lost 4 bases, the J end lost 2 bases, and 10 bases lay between the germline ends. In germline, CDR1 is SGHTA, CDR2 FQGTGA. Here the CDR3 DNA reads TGTGCCAGCAGCTCCGGGGGCACCACAGATACGCAGTATTTT. Its translation: CASSSGGTTDTQYF.

This clone was seen a handful of times. The chain couples TRBV6-5 to TRBJ1-1; 7 nucleotides agree with TRBD1. Trimming took 4 bases from V and 1 from J; bases not matched to a gene: 6. Germline-derived CDR1 and CDR2 are MNHEY and SVGAGI. The CDR3 contains 15 residues. CDR3 region: CASSSPRGGNTEAFF. DNA for the CDR3: TGTGCCAGCAGTTCCCCCAGGGGGGGGAACACTGAAGCTTTCTTT.

The V gene is TRBV27, the J gene TRBJ1-1; D call uncertain. Germline V gene lookup returns CDR1 MNHEY and CDR2 SMNVEV (reference sequence). The CDR3 is made up of 15 amino acids. Trimming took 2 bases from V and 0 from J, leaving 10 bases between them. The CDR3 sequence is CASSLTPRVNTEAFF. CDR3 bases: TGTGCCAGCAGTTTAACTCCTCGGGTGAACACTGAAGCTTTCTTT.

This chain joins TRBV15 and TRBJ2-2; 8 bases are shared with TRBD2. The CDR3 consists of 18 residues. V dropped 0 bases and J dropped 1; count of bases not matched to a gene: 7. CDR1 and CDR2 (germline): LNHNV, YYDKDF (reference sequence). CDR3 nucleotide sequence: TGTGCCACCAGCAGAGATCCGGTTAGCGGGGTGAACACCGGGGAGCTGTTTTTT. The encoded protein is CATSRDPVSGVNTGELFF.

The chain uses TRBV19 and TRBJ1-2; weak D call: TRBD1 (6 bases). The V end lost 6 bases, the J end lost 1 base, and 12 bases lay between the germline ends. The CDR3 is made up of 14 amino acids. The V gene's germline CDR1 is LNHDA and CDR2 SQIVND (reference sequence). The CDR3 is CASSWDTFNYGYTF. Here the CDR3 DNA reads TGTGCCAGTAGCTGGGACACTTTTAACTATGGCTACACCTTC. Full variable domain (outside the CDR3, taken from reference TRBV19 and TRBJ1-2): DGGITQSPKYLFRKEGQNVTLSCEQNLNHDAMYWYRQDPGQGLRLIYYSQIVNDFQKGDIAEGYSVSREKKESFPLTVTSAQKNPTAFYLCASSWDTFNYGYTFGSGTRLTVV.

There are a few counts of this clone. The chain combines TRBV5-6 with TRBJ2-7; 10 positions match TRBD1. CDR1 SGHDT and CDR2 YYEEEE come from the germline V gene. The CDR3 is 15 residues long. Trimming at V came to 3 bases and at J to 6 bases, leaving 9 bases not matched to a gene. The CDR3 nucleotides are TGTGCCAGCAGCTCTTGGACAGGGGGAACGGGCGAGCAGTACTTC. Translating it yields CASSSWTGGTGEQYF.

The chain joins TRBV7-9 to TRBJ2-2, with 11 bases matching TRBD2. The CDR3 is made up of 14 amino acids. With V trimmed by 5 bases and J by 7 bases, 3 bases remained unmatched. CDR1 is SEHNR and CDR2 is FQNEAQ in the germline V gene (reference sequence). CDR3 bases: TGTGCCAGCAGCGGGACTAGCGGTCTCGGGGAGCTGTTTTTT. Its protein is CASSGTSGLGELFF. The entire variable domain, with the rest obtained from reference TRBV7-9 and TRBJ2-2, is as follows: DTGVSQNPRHKITKRGQNVTFRCDPISEHNRLYWYRQTLGQGPEFLTYFQNEAQLEKSRLLSDRFSAERPKGSFSTLEIQRTEQGDSAMYLCASSGTSGLGELFFGEGSRLTVL.

The gene calls are TRBV30 and TRBJ2-7, with 8 bases aligning to TRBD1. The ends lost 2 bases at V and 4 bases at J; junction bases unmatched: 1. This CDR3 has 12 residues. CDR1 and CDR2 from the germline V gene are GTSNPN and SVGIG (reference sequence). In DNA, the CDR3 is TGTGCCTGGAGTAGGGACAGGTACGAGCAGTACTTC. Protein product: CAWSRDRYEQYF. Looking up the rest from reference TRBV30 and TRBJ2-7 gives the full variable domain: SQTIHQWPATLVQPVGSPLSLECTVEGTSNPNLYWYRQAAGRGLQLLFYSVGIGQISSEVPQNLSASRPQDRQFILSSKKLLLSDSGFYLCAWSRDRYEQYFGPGTRLTVT.

The V gene is TRBV29-1, the J gene TRBJ2-3; D may be TRBD1 or TRBD2 (5 bases each). The CDR3 spans 11 residues. Germline CDR1 SQVTM, CDR2 ANQGSEA. V lost 7 bases and J 8 bases, leaving 13 bases between the germline ends. As DNA, the CDR3 is TGCAGCGCCTCAAGTGGGGGTACGCAGTATTTT. Protein sequence: CSASSGGTQYF.